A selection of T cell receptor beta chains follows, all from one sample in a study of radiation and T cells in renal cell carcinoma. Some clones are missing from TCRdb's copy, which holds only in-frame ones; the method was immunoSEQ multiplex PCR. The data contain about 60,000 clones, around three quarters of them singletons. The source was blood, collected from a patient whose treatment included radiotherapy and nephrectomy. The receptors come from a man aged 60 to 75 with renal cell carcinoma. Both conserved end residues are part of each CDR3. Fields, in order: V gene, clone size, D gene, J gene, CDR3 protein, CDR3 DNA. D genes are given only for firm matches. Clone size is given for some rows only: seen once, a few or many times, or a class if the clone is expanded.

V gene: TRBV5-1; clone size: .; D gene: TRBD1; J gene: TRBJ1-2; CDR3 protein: CASSSGGTVIYGYTF; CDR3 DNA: TGCGCCAGCAGCTCCGGGGGGACAGTAATTTATGGCTACACCTTC
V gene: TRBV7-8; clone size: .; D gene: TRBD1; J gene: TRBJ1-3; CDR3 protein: CASSLTGQGAADTIYF; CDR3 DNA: TGTGCCAGCAGCTTAACGGGACAGGGGGCGGCGGACACCATATATTTT
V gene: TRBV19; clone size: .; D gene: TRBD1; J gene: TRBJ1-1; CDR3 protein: CASSISRGWGEAFF; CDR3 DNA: TGTGCCAGTAGTATTTCCAGGGGGTGGGGAGAAGCTTTCTTT
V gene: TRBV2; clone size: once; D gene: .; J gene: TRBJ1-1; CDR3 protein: CASSPQGYKPRGNTEAFF; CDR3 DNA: TGTGCCAGCAGCCCGCAAGGATACAAACCGAGAGGGAACACTGAAGCTTTCTTT
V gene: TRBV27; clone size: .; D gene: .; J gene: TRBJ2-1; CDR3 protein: CASSFLSVEREQFF; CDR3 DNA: TGTGCCAGCAGTTTCCTTAGCGTGGAGCGCGAGCAGTTCTTC
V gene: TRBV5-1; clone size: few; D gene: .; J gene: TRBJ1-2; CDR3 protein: CASSLVAANYGYTF; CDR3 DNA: TGCGCCAGCAGCTTGGTGGCCGCTAACTATGGCTACACCTTC
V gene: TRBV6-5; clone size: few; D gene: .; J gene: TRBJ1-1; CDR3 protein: CASSYSSLNTEAFF; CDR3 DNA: TGTGCCAGCAGTTACTCGTCTCTGAACACTGAAGCTTTCTTT
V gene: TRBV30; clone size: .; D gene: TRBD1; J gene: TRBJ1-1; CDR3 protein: CAWSGPGQGFTEAFF; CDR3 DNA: TGTGCCTGGAGTGGACCGGGACAGGGGTTCACTGAAGCTTTCTTT
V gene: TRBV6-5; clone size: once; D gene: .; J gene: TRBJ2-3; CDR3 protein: CASGASPSTDTQYF; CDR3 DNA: TGTGCCAGCGGAGCAAGTCCAAGCACAGATACGCAGTATTTT
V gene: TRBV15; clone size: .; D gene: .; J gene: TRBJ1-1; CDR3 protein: CATSTGNTEAFF; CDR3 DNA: TGTGCCACCAGTACAGGGAACACTGAAGCTTTCTTT
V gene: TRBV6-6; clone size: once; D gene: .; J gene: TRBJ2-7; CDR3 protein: CASSYSSQGGYEQYF; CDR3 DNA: TGTGCCAGCAGTTACTCGAGTCAGGGGGGGTACGAGCAGTACTTC
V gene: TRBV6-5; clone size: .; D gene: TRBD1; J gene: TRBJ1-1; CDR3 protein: CASSYEDRVGTEAFF; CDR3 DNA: TGTGCCAGCAGTTACGAGGACAGGGTAGGCACTGAAGCTTTCTTT
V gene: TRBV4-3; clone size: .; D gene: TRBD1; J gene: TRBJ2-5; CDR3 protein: CASSQTQGAQETQYF; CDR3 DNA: TGCGCCAGCAGCCAGACCCAGGGGGCCCAAGAGACCCAGTACTTC
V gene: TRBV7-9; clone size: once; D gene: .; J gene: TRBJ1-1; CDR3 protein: CASSTRTRLNTEAFF; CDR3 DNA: TGTGCCAGCAGCACACGGACCCGTCTCAACACTGAAGCTTTCTTT
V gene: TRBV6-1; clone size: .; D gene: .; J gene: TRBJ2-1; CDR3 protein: CASSEVGGYSYNEQFF; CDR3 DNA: TGTGCCAGCAGTGAAGTAGGCGGATACTCCTACAATGAGCAGTTCTTC
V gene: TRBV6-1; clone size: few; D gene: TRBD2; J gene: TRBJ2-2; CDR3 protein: CASSEASGDTGELFF; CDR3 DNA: TGTGCCAGCAGTGAAGCTAGCGGGGACACCGGGGAGCTGTTTTTT
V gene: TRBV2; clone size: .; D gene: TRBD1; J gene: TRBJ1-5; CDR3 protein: CASGEGQTFNQPQHF; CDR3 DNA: TGTGCCAGCGGAGAGGGACAGACCTTCAATCAGCCCCAGCATTTT
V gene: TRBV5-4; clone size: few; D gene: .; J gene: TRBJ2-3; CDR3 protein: CASSLLNTQYF; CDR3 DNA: TGTGCCAGCAGCTTGTTAAATACGCAGTATTTT
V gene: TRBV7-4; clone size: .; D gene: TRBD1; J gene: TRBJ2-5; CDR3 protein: CASSSHRTGKETQYF; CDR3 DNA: TGTGCCAGCAGCTCCCACCGGACAGGGAAAGAGACCCAGTACTTC
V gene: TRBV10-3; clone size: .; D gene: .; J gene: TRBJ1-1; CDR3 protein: CAINQGDTEAFF; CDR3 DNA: TGTGCCATCAACCAGGGCGACACTGAAGCTTTCTTT
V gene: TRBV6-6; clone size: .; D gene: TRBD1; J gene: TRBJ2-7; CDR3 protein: CASSYGNRGSEQYF; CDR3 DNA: TGTGCCAGCAGTTATGGGAACAGGGGGTCCGAGCAGTACTTC
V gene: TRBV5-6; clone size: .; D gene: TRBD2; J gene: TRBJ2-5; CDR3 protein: CASSLQAGGETQYF; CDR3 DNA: TGTGCCAGCAGCTTGCAGGCGGGAGGAGAGACCCAGTACTTC
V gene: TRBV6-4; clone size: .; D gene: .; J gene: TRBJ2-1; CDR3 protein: CASTRPPLSYEQFF; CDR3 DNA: TGTGCCAGCACCCGACCCCCTCTATCCTATGAGCAGTTCTTC
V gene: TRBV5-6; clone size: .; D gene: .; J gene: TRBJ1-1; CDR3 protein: CASSLEGGTEAFF; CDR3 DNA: TGTGCCAGCAGCTTGGAAGGGGGCACTGAAGCTTTCTTT
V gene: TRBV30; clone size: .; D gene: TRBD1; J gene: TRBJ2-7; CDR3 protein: CAWSNLAWGQASNEQYF; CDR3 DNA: TGTGCCTGGAGTAATCTAGCTTGGGGACAGGCCTCCAACGAGCAGTACTTC
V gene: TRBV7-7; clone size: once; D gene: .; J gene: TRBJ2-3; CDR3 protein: CASSLGGPGDTQYF; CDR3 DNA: TGTGCCAGCAGCTTAGGAGGGCCGGGGGATACGCAGTATTTT
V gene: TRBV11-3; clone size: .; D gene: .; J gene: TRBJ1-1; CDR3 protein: CASSLVWGEEAFF; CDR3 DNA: TGTGCCAGCAGCTTAGTTTGGGGTGAAGAAGCTTTCTTT
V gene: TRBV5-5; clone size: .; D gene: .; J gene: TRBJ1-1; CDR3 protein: CASSLEWGGTEAFF; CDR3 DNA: TGTGCCAGCAGCTTGGAGTGGGGGGGCACTGAAGCTTTCTTT